Following are 17 T cell receptor beta chains from one sample sequenced in a study of cytomegalovirus exposure and HLA in healthy donors. A multiplex PCR was run with 60 Vbeta primers and 13 Jbeta primers. Some clones are missing from TCRdb's copy, which holds only in-frame ones; the method was immunoSEQ multiplex PCR. Seen here are over 100,000 clones, approximately 8.9% observed once, and the top ten hold more than 6.5%. The sequenced sample consisted of PBMCs. The receptors were gathered from a woman in her thirties or forties in good health and CMV-seropositive.

This chain joins TRBV20-1 and TRBJ1-1; no clear D gene. V lost 7 bases and J 2 bases, leaving 8 bases between the germline ends. From germline, CDR1 is DFQATT and CDR2 SNEGSKA (reference sequence). The CDR3 is 11 amino acids. CDR3 DNA sequence: TGCAGTGATAACAGAAACACTGAAGCTTTCTTT. It translates to CSDNRNTEAFF.

The CDR3 loop reads CASSQGVDTEAFF. The CDR3, as DNA: TGTGCCAGCAGCCAGGGGGTAGACACTGAAGCTTTCTTT. The chain employs TRBV2 and TRBJ1-1; 7 bases align to TRBD1. The CDR3 is made up of 13 amino acids. Germline CDR1 and CDR2: SNHLY and FYNNEI. J gave up 3 bases and V 6 bases, and 4 bases lay outside the gene matches.

This clone was detected a few times. The chain recombines TRBV7-8 with TRBJ2-7; 7 bases are a match to TRBD1. The CDR3 spans 16 residues. The J segment lost 0 bases and the V segment lost 0 bases, leaving 5 bases of the junction unmatched. CDR1 and CDR2 (germline): SGHVS, FQNEAQ. The DNA of the CDR3 is TGTGCCAGCAGCTTAGCGGGGACAGTCTTCTCCTACGAGCAGTACTTC. Translating it yields CASSLAGTVFSYEQYF.

The rearrangement uses TRBV2 and TRBJ1-1; the D gene is possibly TRBD1 (5 bases). The CDR3 runs 18 residues. The germline gives CDR1 SNHLY, CDR2 FYNNEI. V was cut by 1 base and J by 1 base, with 19 bases left in between. CDR3 nucleotides: TGTGCCAGCAGTGAAGGGACTAGGACATTTACCCCGAACACTGAAGCTTTCTTT. This sequence encodes CASSEGTRTFTPNTEAFF.

This clone has a handful of counts. The chain has TRBV5-4 and TRBJ1-2; 7 positions match TRBD1. This CDR3 has 13 residues. From germline, CDR1 is SGHNT and CDR2 YYREEE (reference sequence). V trimming: 0 bases; J trimming: 8 bases; junction bases outside the gene matches: 4. CDR3 nucleotides: TGTGCCAGCAGCTTGGCAGGGGGAAGCGGCTACACCTTC. Protein sequence: CASSLAGGSGYTF.

The genes are TRBV5-6 and TRBJ2-3; 10 positions agree with TRBD1. The CDR3 length is 15 residues. Looked up from germline, CDR1 is SGHDT and CDR2 is YYEEEE. The V and J ends lost 0 bases and 3 bases, in that order; junction bases with no gene match: 1. CDR3 loop: CASSLGGQGTDTQYF. The CDR3 nucleotides read TGTGCCAGCAGCTTGGGGGGACAGGGGACAGATACGCAGTATTTT.

This clone has more than one count but fewer than ten. The rearrangement uses TRBV19 and TRBJ1-4; D may be TRBD1 (6 bases). Deletions cut 6 bases from V and 8 bases from J, with 16 bases between. Germline loops: CDR1 LNHDA, CDR2 SQIVND (reference sequence). CDR3 length equals 14 residues. Written as DNA, the CDR3 is TGTGCCAGTAGCGAACAGGGTCGGTCCGAAAAACTGTTTTTT. It translates to CASSEQGRSEKLFF.

This clone showed up just a few times. The CDR3 sequence: CASSPGQRIDEQFF. CDR3 nucleotide sequence: TGCGCCAGCTCACCGGGACAGAGGATCGATGAGCAGTTCTTC. This chain links TRBV10-1 with TRBJ2-1; 7 positions agree with TRBD1. There are 14 residues in the CDR3. Germline V gives CDR1 WNHNN, CDR2 SYGVQD (reference sequence). The trim removed 8 bases at V and 8 bases at J, leaving 12 bases unmatched.

The rearrangement links TRBV29-1 to TRBJ1-6, with TRBD1 matching 7 bases. CDR3 size: 19 residues. The junction had 16 bases not matched to a gene; V was cut back by 5 bases and J by 0 bases. Germline loops: CDR1 SQVTM, CDR2 ANQGSEA. The CDR3 is CSVFFGGRGQSSYNSPLHF. Written as DNA, the CDR3 is TGCAGCGTTTTTTTTGGGGGACGGGGACAGAGCTCCTATAATTCACCCCTCCACTTT. The complete variable domain, with remaining parts taken from reference TRBV29-1 and TRBJ1-6, reads SAVISQKPSRDICQRGTSLTIQCQVDSQVTMMFWYRQQPGQSLTLIATANQGSEATYESGFVIDKFPISRPNLTFSTLTVSNMSPEDSSIYLCSVFFGGRGQSSYNSPLHFGNGTRLTVT.

J is TRBJ2-3 and V is TRBV7-2, with 15 positions matching TRBD2. With V trimmed by 4 bases and J by 6 bases, 8 bases remained unmatched. The CDR3 has 17 residues. Germline CDR1 SGHTA, CDR2 FQGNSA. The CDR3 here is CASSSYRTSGGVDTQYF. In nucleotides, the CDR3 is TGTGCCAGCAGCTCCTACCGGACTAGCGGGGGGGTGGATACGCAGTATTTT.

The sample holds a few counts of this clone. The chain recombines TRBV5-1 with TRBJ2-1; D perhaps matches TRBD2 (6 bases). The CDR3 covers 15 residues. The V end lost 2 bases, the J end lost 3 bases, and 12 bases lay between the germline ends. The V gene's germline CDR1 is SGHRS and CDR2 YFSETQ. Here the CDR3 reads CASSFEGGDYNEQFF. Here the CDR3 DNA reads TGCGCCAGCAGCTTCGAGGGAGGAGACTACAATGAGCAGTTCTTC.

The sample holds one count of this clone. The V gene is TRBV5-6, the J gene TRBJ2-5; 7 nucleotides match TRBD2. The last part of the DNA fits TRBJ2-7 better; the J call may be wrong. The CDR3 totals 16 residues. Per the germline V gene, CDR1 is SGHDT and CDR2 is YYEEEE. The CDR3 protein is CASSSPTPGLSDEQYF. CDR3 coding DNA: TGTGCCAGCAGCTCTCCTACCCCGGGACTAAGCGACGAGCAGTACTTC.

This clone was counted a few times. The chain combines TRBV14 with TRBJ1-6; possibly TRBD1 for D (5 bases). The germline V gene encodes CDR1 SGHDN and CDR2 FVKESK. This CDR3 is built from 15 residues. Trimming stripped 6 bases from V and 0 bases from J, with 9 bases between. CDR3 loop: CASSLGGSYNSPLHF. The CDR3, as DNA: TGTGCCAGCAGTCTCGGGGGCTCCTATAATTCACCCCTCCACTTT.

This clone came up a few times. V is TRBV18 and J is TRBJ1-5; possibly TRBD1 for D (5 bases). CDR3 length: 14 amino acids. V lost 3 bases and J 0 bases, leaving 6 bases between the germline ends. CDR1 and CDR2 from the germline V gene are KGHSH and LQKENI. The CDR3: CASSPQGSNQPQHF. The CDR3 region has the DNA TGTGCCAGCTCACCTCAGGGTAGCAATCAGCCCCAGCATTTT.

The chain joins TRBV19 to TRBJ2-2; D call uncertain. V was clipped by 7 bases and J by 3 bases, with 9 bases between them. The length of the CDR3 is 13 residues. Germline CDR1 reads LNHDA; CDR2 reads SQIVND (reference sequence). The CDR3 loop reads CASTRSYTGELFF. The CDR3 region has the DNA TGTGCCAGTACCAGATCATACACCGGGGAGCTGTTTTTT.

The chain recombines TRBV7-9 with TRBJ1-1, with D possibly matching TRBD1 (6 bases). CDR3 length: 14 amino acids. Germline CDR1 is SEHNR and CDR2 is FQNEAQ (reference sequence). V lost 2 bases, J lost 1 base, and 8 bases lay in between. CDR3: CASSLSGANTEAFF. CDR3 nucleotide sequence: TGTGCCAGCAGCTTATCAGGGGCGAACACTGAAGCTTTCTTT.

The chain joins TRBV6-5 to TRBJ1-1; possibly TRBD1 for D (6 bases). Trimming left V 0 bases short and J 11 bases short, with 10 bases between. CDR3 length: 12 amino acids. Germline values: CDR1 MNHEY, CDR2 SVGAGI. CDR3 sequence (DNA): TGTGCCAGCAGTTACTCTGGGGGCTTGGCTTTCTTT. Its protein product is CASSYSGGLAFF.